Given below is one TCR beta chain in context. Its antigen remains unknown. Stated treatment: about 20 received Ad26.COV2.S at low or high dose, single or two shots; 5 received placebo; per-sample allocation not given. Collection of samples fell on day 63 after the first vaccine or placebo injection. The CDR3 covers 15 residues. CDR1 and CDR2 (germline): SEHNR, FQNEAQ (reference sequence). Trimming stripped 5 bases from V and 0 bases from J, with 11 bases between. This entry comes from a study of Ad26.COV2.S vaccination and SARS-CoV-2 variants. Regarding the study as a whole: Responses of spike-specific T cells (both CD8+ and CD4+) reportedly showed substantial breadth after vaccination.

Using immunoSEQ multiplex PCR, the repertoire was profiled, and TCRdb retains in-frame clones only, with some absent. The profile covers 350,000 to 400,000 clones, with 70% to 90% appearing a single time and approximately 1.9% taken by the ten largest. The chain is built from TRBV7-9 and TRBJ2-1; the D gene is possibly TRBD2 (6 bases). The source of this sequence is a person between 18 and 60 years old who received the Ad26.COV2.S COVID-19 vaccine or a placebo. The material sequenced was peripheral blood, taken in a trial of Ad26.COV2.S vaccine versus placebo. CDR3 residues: CASSPGLNSYNEQFF. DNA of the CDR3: TGTGCCAGCAGCCCCGGACTAAACTCCTACAATGAGCAGTTCTTC.